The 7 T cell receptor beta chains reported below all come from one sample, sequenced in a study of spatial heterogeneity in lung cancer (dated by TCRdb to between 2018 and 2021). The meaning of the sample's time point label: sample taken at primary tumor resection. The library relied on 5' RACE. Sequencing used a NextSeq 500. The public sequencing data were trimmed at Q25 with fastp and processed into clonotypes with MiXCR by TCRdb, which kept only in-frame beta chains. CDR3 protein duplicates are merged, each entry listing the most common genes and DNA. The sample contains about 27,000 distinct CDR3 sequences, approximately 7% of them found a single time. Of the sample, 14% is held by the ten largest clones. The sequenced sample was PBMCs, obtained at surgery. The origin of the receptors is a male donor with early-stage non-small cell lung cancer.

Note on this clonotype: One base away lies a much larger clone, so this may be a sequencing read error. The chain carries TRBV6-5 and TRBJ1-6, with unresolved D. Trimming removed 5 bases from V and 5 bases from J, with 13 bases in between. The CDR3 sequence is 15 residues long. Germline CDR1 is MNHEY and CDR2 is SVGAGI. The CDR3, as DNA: TGTGCCAGCAGTAAACTATGGATAGATAATTCACCCCTCCACTTT. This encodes CASSKLWIDNSPLHF.

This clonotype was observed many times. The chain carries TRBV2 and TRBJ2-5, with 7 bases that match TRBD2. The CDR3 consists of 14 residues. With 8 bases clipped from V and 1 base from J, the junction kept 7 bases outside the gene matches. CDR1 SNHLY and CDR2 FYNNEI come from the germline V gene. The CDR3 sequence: CASGGLVRQETQYF. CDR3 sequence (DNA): TGTGCCAGCGGTGGACTAGTACGCCAAGAGACCCAGTACTTC.

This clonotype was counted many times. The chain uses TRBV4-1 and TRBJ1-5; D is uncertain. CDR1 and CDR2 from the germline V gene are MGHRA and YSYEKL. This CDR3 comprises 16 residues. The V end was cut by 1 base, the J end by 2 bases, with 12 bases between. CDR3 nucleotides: TGCGCCAGCAGCCAAGTCTTAGAAAGGGGCAATCAGCCCCAGCATTTT. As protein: CASSQVLERGNQPQHF.

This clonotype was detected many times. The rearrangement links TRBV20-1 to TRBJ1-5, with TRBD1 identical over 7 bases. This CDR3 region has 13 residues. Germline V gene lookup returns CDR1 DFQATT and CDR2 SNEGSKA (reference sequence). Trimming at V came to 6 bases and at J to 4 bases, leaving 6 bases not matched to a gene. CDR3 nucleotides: TGCAGTGCAATCGGGACAGTTAATCAGCCCCAGCATTTT. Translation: CSAIGTVNQPQHF.

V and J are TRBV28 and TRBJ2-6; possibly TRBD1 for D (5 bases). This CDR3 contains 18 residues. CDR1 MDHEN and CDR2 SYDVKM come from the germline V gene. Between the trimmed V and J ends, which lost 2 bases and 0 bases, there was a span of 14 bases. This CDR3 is CASSLRKQVLSGANVLTF. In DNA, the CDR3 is TGTGCCAGCAGTTTACGGAAACAGGTTCTCTCTGGGGCCAACGTCCTGACTTTC.

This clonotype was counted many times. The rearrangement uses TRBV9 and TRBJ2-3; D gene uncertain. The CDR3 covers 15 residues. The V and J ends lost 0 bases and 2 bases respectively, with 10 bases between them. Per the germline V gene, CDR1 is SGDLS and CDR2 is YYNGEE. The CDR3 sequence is CASSVGSLSTDTQYF. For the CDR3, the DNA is TGTGCCAGCAGCGTAGGTTCCCTTTCCACAGATACGCAGTATTTT.

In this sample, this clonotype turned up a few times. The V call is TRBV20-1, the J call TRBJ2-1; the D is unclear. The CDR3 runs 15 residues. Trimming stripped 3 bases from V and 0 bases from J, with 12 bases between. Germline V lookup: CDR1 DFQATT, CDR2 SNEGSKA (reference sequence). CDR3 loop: CSASHSASSYNEQFF. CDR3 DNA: TGCAGTGCTAGTCACTCCGCAAGCTCCTACAATGAGCAGTTCTTC.